Following are 12 T cell receptor beta chains from one sample sequenced in a study of shared clonotypes between healthy human individuals. Repertoires were generated with immunoSEQ multiplex PCR, while TCRdb's copy carries only in-frame clones and drops some. The sample records under 2,500,000 clones, under 97% being singletons. Sequencing used naive CD4+ T cells sorted from blood. Described subset: CD45RA+ positively selected. The receptors shown here come from a man aged 18-30 years in good health.

This clone showed up just a few times. The chain carries TRBV4-3 and TRBJ1-1, with a weak D call TRBD1 (5 bases). V lost 4 bases, J lost 3 bases, and 15 bases lay in between. This CDR3 spans 15 amino acids. Germline loops: CDR1 LGHNA, CDR2 YSLEER. CDR3 sequence (DNA): TGCGCCAGCAGCCGCGAGGCTTTCAGGGACACTGAAGCTTTCTTT. It yields the protein CASSREAFRDTEAFF.

This chain connects TRBV11-3 to TRBJ1-5; a possible D gene is TRBD1 (5 bases). This CDR3 is 16 amino acids long. Trimming pared 9 bases from V and 4 bases from J, leaving 22 bases between. The germline gives CDR1 SGHNT, CDR2 YENEEA. The CDR3 nucleotides read TGTGCCAGTCGCAGGGTGAGTCGGTCCTTTAATCAGCCCCAGCATTTT. It codes for CASRRVSRSFNQPQHF.

This chain joins TRBV5-6 and TRBJ1-1; the match to TRBD1 covers 8 bases. The length of the CDR3 is 15 residues. Trimming cost V 0 bases and J 0 bases; bases outside gene matches: 1. Germline V lookup: CDR1 SGHDT, CDR2 YYEEEE. The CDR3 loop is CASSLGDRMNTEAFF. The CDR3 nucleotides read TGTGCCAGCAGCTTGGGGGACAGGATGAACACTGAAGCTTTCTTT.

The rearrangement joins TRBV10-3 to TRBJ2-1; D possibly corresponds to TRBD2 (6 bases). The CDR3 runs to 15 residues. The germline V gene encodes CDR1 ENHRY and CDR2 SYGVKD. The V end lost 4 bases, the J end lost 4 bases, and 14 bases lay between the germline ends. CDR3 residues: CAISVGDSIYNEQFF. CDR3 coding DNA: TGTGCCATCAGTGTCGGGGACTCAATATACAATGAGCAGTTCTTC.

The gene calls are TRBV23-1 and TRBJ2-7, with 8 bases matching TRBD2. TRBV23-1 is an open reading frame, and its role is uncertain. J was trimmed by 3 bases and V by 0 bases; bases with no gene match: 13. This CDR3 spans 18 amino acids. The CDR3 sequence is CASSQSWIAGILRYEQYF. Written as DNA, the CDR3 is TGCGCCAGCAGTCAATCGTGGATAGCGGGAATTTTACGCTACGAGCAGTACTTC.

Of note for this clone: Other nucleotide sequences in the sample specify the same CDR3. The chain combines TRBV9 with TRBJ1-3; D gene uncertain. Trimming took off 2 bases at V and 0 bases at J, with 9 bases between the two ends. Germline lookup yields CDR1 SGDLS and CDR2 YYNGEE. The CDR3 is 15 residues long. The CDR3 here is CASSVSVISGNTIYF. CDR3 DNA: TGTGCCAGCAGCGTGTCGGTCATCTCTGGAAACACCATATATTTT. The whole variable domain, remainder taken from reference TRBV9 and TRBJ1-3, is DSGVTQTPKHLITATGQRVTLRCSPRSGDLSVYWYQQSLDQGLQFLIQYYNGEERAKGNILERFSAQQFPDLHSELNLSSLELGDSALYFCASSVSVISGNTIYFGEGSWLTVV.

The gene calls are TRBV5-1 and TRBJ2-1, with D hard to call. The CDR3 extends over 15 amino acids. V dropped 4 bases and J dropped 2 bases, with 13 bases sitting between them. Germline V gene lookup returns CDR1 SGHRS and CDR2 YFSETQ. In DNA form, the CDR3 reads TGCGCCAGCAGCCCCCTCAGGAGTGCCTACAATGAGCAGTTCTTC. This sequence encodes CASSPLRSAYNEQFF.

The chain recombines TRBV21-1 with TRBJ1-4. TRBV21-1 is a pseudogene locus. This CDR3 contains 12 residues. The CDR3 region has the DNA TGTGCCAGCGAAACCACTAATGAAAAACTGTTTTTT. It yields the protein CASETTNEKLFF.

The chain employs TRBV25-1 and TRBJ1-1; possible D gene TRBD1, 5 bases. This CDR3 is built from 16 residues. Trimming took 6 bases from V and 3 from J, leaving 20 bases between them. Germline values: CDR1 MGHDK, CDR2 SYGVNS. CDR3 DNA: TGTGCCAGCAGGCCCCGGGTAGGGCGGGGGGACACTGAAGCTTTCTTT. Its translation: CASRPRVGRGDTEAFF. The full variable domain, its missing parts supplied by reference TRBV25-1 and TRBJ1-1, is EADIYQTPRYLVIGTGKKITLECSQTMGHDKMYWYQQDPGMELHLIHYSYGVNSTEKGDLSSESTVSRIRTEHFPLTLESARPSHTSQYLCASRPRVGRGDTEAFFGQGTRLTVV.

This clone was counted a single time. V gene TRBV5-1 combines with J gene TRBJ1-2; 10 bases fit TRBD1. V lost 4 bases and J lost 3; bases outside the gene matches: 3. Per germline, CDR1 SGHRS and CDR2 YFSETQ. CDR3 length: 14 amino acids. This CDR3 is CASSVGQGHYGYTF. Here the CDR3 DNA reads TGCGCCAGCAGCGTGGGACAGGGGCACTATGGCTACACCTTC.

J is TRBJ1-2 and V is TRBV28, with D maybe TRBD1 (5 bases). Deletions cut 5 bases from V and 7 bases from J, with 8 bases between. CDR1 is MDHEN, CDR2 SYDVKM, per germline. The CDR3 is 11 amino acids. The CDR3 sequence: CASSLDSGYTF. CDR3 in DNA: TGTGCCAGCAGTCTCGACAGTGGCTACACCTTC.

The CDR3: CAWSVKGVWTQYF. CDR3 bases: TGTGCCTGGAGTGTAAAGGGGGTCTGGACCCAGTACTTC. This sequence joins TRBV30 and TRBJ2-5, with a tentative D call TRBD1 (6 bases). In germline, CDR1 is GTSNPN, CDR2 SVGIG (reference sequence). The CDR3 sequence is 13 residues long. Trimming shortened V by 0 bases and J by 7 bases, and 12 bases separated the two germline ends.